These T cell receptor beta chains were read from a single sample in a study of OX40 agonist ivuxolimab in advanced cancers. TCRdb keeps only in-frame clones here, not all; method: immunoSEQ multiplex PCR. The repertoire holds roughly 23,000 clones, around nine tenths seen once, with over 30% in the top ten. Sequencing was performed on CD4+ or CD8+ T cells sorted from blood, taken in a trial of the OX40 agonist ivuxolimab. These receptors all stem from an adult with an advanced solid tumor such as melanoma, head and neck, liver or kidney cancer. Both conserved end residues are part of each CDR3. D genes are given only for firm matches.

>NA|TRBV2|TRBJ1-1
TGTGCCAGCATCCCGTATTTTAACACTGAAGCTTTCTTT
CASIPYFNTEAFF
>NA|TRBV9|TRBJ2-7
TGTGCCAGCAGCACACAGGGTGCATCCTACGAGCAGTACTTC
CASSTQGASYEQYF
>NA|TRBV7-9|TRBJ2-7
TGTGCCAGCAGCTCCCGGGACTCCTTCGAGCAGTACTTC
CASSSRDSFEQYF
>NA|TRBV19|TRBJ2-1
TGTGCCAGTAGTTTGCCGGGACTCAACAATGAGCAGTTCTTC
CASSLPGLNNEQFF
>TRBD1|TRBV5-5|TRBJ2-7
TGTGCCAGCAGCGGGAAAGCACTACGGGACAGGCTGTCCTACGAGCAGTACTTC
CASSGKALRDRLSYEQYF
>NA|TRBV21-1|TRBJ2-4
TGTGCCAGCAGTGCCTATAGCGGGAGGGCCTTAAACATTCAGTACTTC
CASSAYSGRALNIQYF
>NA|TRBV10-2|TRBJ2-3
TGCGCCAGCAACGGGGTGAGCACAGATACGCAGTATTTT
CASNGVSTDTQYF
>TRBD2|TRBV7-9|TRBJ2-1
TGTGCCTTCCGGACTAGCGGGAGGAGCTCCTACAATGAGCAGTTCTTC
CAFRTSGRSSYNEQFF
>NA|TRBV5-6|TRBJ2-7
TGTGCCAGCAGTTTTGGGGTCTCCTACGAGCAGTACTTC
CASSFGVSYEQYF
>TRBD1|TRBV27|TRBJ2-1
TGTGCCAGCAGACGTACAGGGGGAACCCCCTCCTACAATGAGCAGTTCTTC
CASRRTGGTPSYNEQFF
>NA|TRBV11-2|TRBJ2-1
TGTGCCAGCAGCCTTAGCCCAATTTCCAATGAGCAGTTCTTC
CASSLSPISNEQFF
>TRBD2|TRBV4-3|TRBJ2-2
TGCGCCAGCAGCCAAGGAGCGGGGAGTCGAACCGGGGAGCTGTTTTTT
CASSQGAGSRTGELFF
>NA|TRBV5-1|TRBJ1-2
TGCGCCAGCAGCTTAGATGCCACAGGGTTTGGCTACACCTTC
CASSLDATGFGYTF
>TRBD2|TRBV6-5|TRBJ2-7
TGTGCCAGCAGTTACCTTTGGGGCGGGAGCTCCTACGAGCAGTACTTC
CASSYLWGGSSYEQYF
>NA|TRBV6-1|TRBJ2-7
TGTGCCAGCAGGGTTATTTACGAGCAGTACTTC
CASRVIYEQYF
>TRBD2|TRBV6-1|TRBJ2-7
TGTGCCAGCAGGGGGGAGGGGTTGGGCGAGCAGTACTTC
CASRGEGLGEQYF
>TRBD2|TRBV28|TRBJ2-1
TGTGCCAGCACCGGAACTAGCGGGGGTTGGAATGAGCAGTTCTTC
CASTGTSGGWNEQFF